A single sample is the source of the 20 T cell receptor beta chains below, sequenced in a study of blood T cells in healthy people across ages. With a J-beta primer mix and a sample-barcoded 5' primer, a second PCR ran roughly 7 to 11 cycles. TCRdb passed the 5' RACE reads through MiXCR, listing each CDR3 protein once. The table records about 800,000 distinct CDR3 sequences, 58% of them present only once. Sample: blood. The source of these receptors is a man aged 30-40 years in good health.

The sample holds a few counts of this clonotype. The rearrangement joins TRBV6-6 to TRBJ1-2; D not resolved. Germline V gene data show CDR1 as MNHNY and CDR2 as SVGAGI (reference sequence). V dropped 6 bases and J dropped 7 bases, with 15 bases sitting between them. This CDR3 has 13 residues. The CDR3 DNA is TGTGCCAGCAGGGGTCCCGGGGAGGGTGGCTACACCTTC. It yields the protein CASRGPGEGGYTF.

V and J are TRBV5-5 and TRBJ1-2; D is unclear. The length of the CDR3 is 14 residues. The V gene's germline CDR1 is SGHKS and CDR2 YYEKEE (reference sequence). The germline V and J ends were trimmed by 4 bases and 7 bases, with 17 bases remaining between them. CDR3 in amino acids: CASSLEVKAGGYTF. The CDR3 DNA reads as TGTGCCAGCAGCCTAGAGGTAAAAGCTGGTGGCTACACCTTC. Supplemented by reference TRBV5-5 and TRBJ1-2, the full variable domain reads DAGVTQSPTHLIKTRGQQVTLRCSPISGHKSVSWYQQVLGQGPQFIFQYYEKEERGRGNFPDRFSARQFPNYSSELNVNALLLGDSALYLCASSLEVKAGGYTFGSGTRLTVV.

This clonotype was seen just once. V is TRBV2 and J is TRBJ2-7; 8 bases are shared with TRBD2. Germline V CDR1 and CDR2: SNHLY, FYNNEI. V lost 10 bases and J lost 2; bases outside the gene matches: 7. The CDR3 runs 13 residues. CDR3 in amino acids: CATQGTSPYEQYF. DNA for the CDR3: TGTGCCACCCAGGGGACTAGTCCCTACGAGCAGTACTTC.

V and J are TRBV13 and TRBJ2-1; 13 bases are a match to TRBD2. Trimming at V came to 5 bases and at J to 2 bases, leaving 12 bases not matched to a gene. The CDR3 totals 19 residues. Germline V gene sequence: CDR1 PRHDT, CDR2 FYEKMQ (reference sequence). The CDR3 region has the DNA TGTGCCAGCAGCGAACTAGCGGGAGGGCCGCCCTTAGCCTACAATGAGCAGTTCTTC. The encoded protein is CASSELAGGPPLAYNEQFF.

This chain joins TRBV2 and TRBJ2-1; possibly TRBD1 for D (6 bases). Per the germline V gene, CDR1 is SNHLY and CDR2 is FYNNEI. The CDR3 is made up of 14 amino acids. Trimming shortened V by 8 bases and J by 9 bases, and 20 bases separated the two germline ends. The CDR3 spells CASGGTGFRSEQFF. CDR3 DNA sequence: TGTGCCAGCGGAGGAACAGGGTTCCGTAGTGAGCAGTTCTTC.

This clonotype has more than one count but fewer than ten. This rearrangement joins TRBV12-3 or TRBV12-4 to TRBJ2-5; D uncertain. Trimming removed 5 bases from V and 5 bases from J, with 9 bases in between. This CDR3 contains 12 residues. CDR3 DNA: TGTGCCAGCAGTAATGATCTGGAGACCCAGTACTTC. It specifies CASSNDLETQYF.

This rearrangement joins TRBV10-3 to TRBJ1-2, with a possible D match to TRBD1 (5 bases). Trimming took 5 bases from V and 6 from J, leaving 16 bases between them. The CDR3 covers 14 residues. The V gene's germline CDR1 is ENHRY and CDR2 SYGVKD. The CDR3 is CAISTTDSVDGYTF. DNA for the CDR3: TGTGCCATCAGTACTACTGACAGTGTTGATGGCTACACCTTC.

The gene calls are TRBV12-3 or TRBV12-4 and TRBJ1-5, with D perhaps matching TRBD1 (5 bases). V shed 7 bases and J shed 7 bases, with 17 bases lying between them. This CDR3 region has 14 residues. CDR3 region: CASTAPGGGQPQHF. CDR3 coding DNA: TGTGCCAGCACCGCCCCCGGGGGTGGCCAGCCCCAGCATTTT.

The count of this clonotype is one. The CDR3 nucleotides are TGTGCCAGCAGTCCCGGACTAGCGGGAGGGCCGTCCTACGAGCAGTACTTC. Amino acid sequence: CASSPGLAGGPSYEQYF. This sequence joins TRBV27 and TRBJ2-7; 15 bases are a match to TRBD2. Losses at the gene ends were 5 bases for V and 1 base for J; bases not matched to a gene: 6. Germline CDR1 and CDR2: MNHEY and SMNVEV (reference sequence). This CDR3 is built from 17 residues.

The chain combines TRBV20-1 with TRBJ2-3, with unresolved D. Germline V gives CDR1 DFQATT, CDR2 SNEGSKA (reference sequence). The CDR3 length is 15 residues. V lost 3 bases to trimming and J lost 2 bases, with 15 bases between them. CDR3 sequence reads: CSARSRAPNTDTQYF. DNA of the CDR3: TGCAGTGCTAGGAGCCGGGCACCAAACACAGATACGCAGTATTTT.

The DNA of the CDR3 is TGCAGTGCTAGGCCTTCTGGCGCGGGAGGGCCTATCCCCTACAATGAGCAGTTCTTC. This codes for CSARPSGAGGPIPYNEQFF. The gene calls are TRBV20-1 and TRBJ2-1; TRBD2 aligns across 9 bases. V gave up 3 bases and J gave up 2 bases; unmatched junction bases: 17. In germline, CDR1 is DFQATT, CDR2 SNEGSKA (reference sequence). The CDR3 has 19 residues.

The gene calls are TRBV12-3 or TRBV12-4 and TRBJ2-2; TRBD2 matches 7 bases. V was clipped by 6 bases and J by 4 bases; unmatched bases: 11. The CDR3 contains 16 residues. CDR3 nucleotide sequence: TGTGCCAGCAGCCCAGGGAAAAGCGGGGCCACCGGGGAGCTGTTTTTT. Encoded protein: CASSPGKSGATGELFF.

J is TRBJ2-3 and V is TRBV28; 7 bases line up with TRBD2. With V trimmed by 8 bases and J by 3 bases, 11 bases remained unmatched. The germline CDR1 and CDR2 sequences are MDHEN and SYDVKM. The CDR3 extends over 15 amino acids. In DNA, the CDR3 is TGTGCCAGCGGTCCTAACCTCGGGGGGACAGATACGCAGTATTTT. Translation gives CASGPNLGGTDTQYF.

The V gene is TRBV2, the J gene TRBJ2-5, with D perhaps TRBD1 (6 bases). Trimming left V 6 bases short and J 5 bases short, with 19 bases between. From germline, CDR1 is SNHLY and CDR2 FYNNEI. CDR3 length equals 15 residues. CDR3 sequence reads: CASSQGGLRVETQYF. The CDR3 DNA is TGTGCCAGCAGCCAAGGGGGTCTGCGCGTTGAGACCCAGTACTTC. Full variable domain (rest looked up from reference TRBV2 and TRBJ2-5): EPEVTQTPSHQVTQMGQEVILRCVPISNHLYFYWYRQILGQKVEFLVSFYNNEISEKSEIFDDQFSVERPDGSNFTLKIRSTKLEDSAMYFCASSQGGLRVETQYFGPGTRLLVL.

The chain couples TRBV9 to TRBJ2-3; no firm D call. The V and J ends lost 0 bases and 10 bases respectively, with 12 bases between them. Germline CDR1 and CDR2: SGDLS and YYNGEE. This CDR3 region has 13 residues. The CDR3 DNA follows: TGTGCCAGCAGCGTAGACAACCGTCGTCCGCAGTATTTT. Protein: CASSVDNRRPQYF.

The CDR3 nucleotides read TGTGCCAGCAGTTATTGGCGAGAGACCCAGTACTTC. Translating gives CASSYWRETQYF. The rearrangement links TRBV6-6 to TRBJ2-5, with D unclear. CDR1 and CDR2 from the germline V gene are MNHNY and SVGAGI (reference sequence). V lost 3 bases, J lost 4 bases, and 6 bases lay in between. The CDR3 extends over 12 amino acids.

V and J are TRBV5-1 and TRBJ2-4; D possibly corresponds to TRBD2 (5 bases). The CDR3 totals 15 residues. Germline assignment: CDR1 SGHRS and CDR2 YFSETQ. V was shortened by 1 base and J by 5 bases, with 13 bases between the two germline ends. CDR3 sequence: CASSLTGSRENIQYF. In nucleotides, the CDR3 is TGCGCCAGCAGCTTGACTGGGAGCAGAGAAAACATTCAGTACTTC.

This clonotype was detected a few times. J is TRBJ2-7 and V is TRBV12-3 or TRBV12-4; D not certain. Trimming pared 2 bases from V and 7 bases from J, leaving 9 bases between. This CDR3 region has 12 residues. The CDR3 protein is CASSLRFGEQYF. The CDR3 bases are TGTGCCAGCAGTTTAAGGTTCGGGGAGCAGTACTTC.

This clonotype came up once. V is TRBV2 and J is TRBJ2-7; 7 nucleotides align to TRBD1. In germline, CDR1 is SNHLY, CDR2 FYNNEI. V trimming: 1 base; J trimming: 9 bases; junction bases outside the gene matches: 6. The CDR3 extends over 13 amino acids. Here the CDR3 DNA reads TGTGCCAGCAGTGAAGAGGGACAGACAGGGCAGTACTTC. It codes for CASSEEGQTGQYF.

The chain employs TRBV7-8 and TRBJ2-1, with D hard to call. Germline CDR1 is SGHVS and CDR2 is FQNEAQ. The CDR3 loop spans 15 amino acids. V lost 4 bases to trimming and J lost 0 bases, with 10 bases between them. The CDR3 DNA is TGTGCCAGCAGCTCCTTGAGGAGCTCCTACAATGAGCAGTTCTTC. It codes for CASSSLRSSYNEQFF.